The 7 T cell receptor beta chains below were found in one sample sequenced in a study of technical replicates of blood from a few donors. The table came from immunoSEQ multiplex PCR; TCRdb's copy has only in-frame clones and leaves some out. The sample lists 55,000 to 75,000 clones, 80% to 95% occurring once. Specimen: T cells isolated from PBMCs. The origin of the receptors is a human donor in good health.

The genes are TRBV2 and TRBJ2-3, with 9 bases matching TRBD1. The V gene end was trimmed by 4 bases and the J gene end by 2 bases; junction bases not matched to a gene: 1. This CDR3 comprises 14 residues. Germline loops: CDR1 SNHLY, CDR2 FYNNEI. The CDR3 loop is CASSGDRDTDTQYF. CDR3 nucleotide sequence: TGTGCCAGCAGTGGGGACAGGGACACAGATACGCAGTATTTT. The full variable domain, rest sourced from reference TRBV2 and TRBJ2-3, is EPEVTQTPSHQVTQMGQEVILRCVPISNHLYFYWYRQILGQKVEFLVSFYNNEISEKSEIFDDQFSVERPDGSNFTLKIRSTKLEDSAMYFCASSGDRDTDTQYFGPGTRLTVL.

The gene calls are TRBV4-2 and TRBJ1-2; 7 nucleotides line up with TRBD1. The CDR3 has 16 amino acids. Germline values: CDR1 LGHNA, CDR2 YNFKEQ. V lost 4 bases to trimming and J lost 5 bases; unmatched junction nucleotides: 13. The CDR3 nucleotides read TGTGCCAGCAGCCCAGGGATGGTAGGGGGCATGTATGGCTACACCTTC. Amino acid sequence: CASSPGMVGGMYGYTF.

The chain links TRBV7-2 to TRBJ2-3; 9 bases match TRBD2. Germline V lookup: CDR1 SGHTA, CDR2 FQGNSA. The CDR3 covers 17 residues. Trimming removed 3 bases from V and 2 bases from J; junction bases left unmatched: 9. The CDR3 loop reads CASSFLGLAINTDTQYF. In DNA, the CDR3 is TGTGCCAGCAGCTTCTTGGGACTAGCTATAAACACAGATACGCAGTATTTT.

The chain carries TRBV7-9 and TRBJ1-4; D is ambiguous. The germline V gene encodes CDR1 SEHNR and CDR2 FQNEAQ (reference sequence). CDR3 length: 15 amino acids. The ends were cut back, 2 bases at V and 5 bases at J, with 12 bases in the middle. This CDR3 reads CASSLRSAENEKLFF. CDR3 bases: TGTGCCAGCAGCTTACGCTCGGCGGAGAATGAAAAACTGTTTTTT.

This chain uses TRBV25-1 with TRBJ2-7, with a weak D call TRBD1 (6 bases). Per germline, CDR1 MGHDK and CDR2 SYGVNS. The CDR3 consists of 12 residues. V lost 6 bases, J lost 5 bases, and 11 bases lay in between. CDR3 protein: CASSATGNEQYF. The DNA of the CDR3 is TGTGCCAGCAGCGCGACAGGTAACGAGCAGTACTTC.

The J gene is TRBJ2-3, the V gene TRBV30, with 7 bases lining up with TRBD1. Germline CDR1 and CDR2: GTSNPN and SVGIG (reference sequence). The CDR3 sequence is 13 residues long. V shed 4 bases, J shed 0 bases, and the junction held 1 base outside the gene matches. Written as DNA, the CDR3 is TGTGCCTGGACAGGGGGTAGCACAGATACGCAGTATTTT. Its translation is CAWTGGSTDTQYF.

CDR3 protein: CAWSVRTGTLGYEQYF. The CDR3 DNA is TGTGCCTGGAGTGTTCGTACAGGGACCCTAGGCTACGAGCAGTACTTC. This chain connects TRBV30 to TRBJ2-7; D may be TRBD1 (6 bases). The V and J ends lost 0 bases and 3 bases respectively, with 18 bases between them. Germline CDR1 is GTSNPN and CDR2 is SVGIG (reference sequence). This CDR3 contains 16 residues.